Listed below are T cell receptor beta chains from one sample, sequenced in a study of blood T cell repertoires in COVID-19. TCRdb's copy holds only in-frame clones and misses some; the assay was immunoSEQ multiplex PCR. The sample lists about 150,000 clones, about 86% occurring once. Sequencing was carried out using peripheral blood. The source of these receptors is a man in his forties or fifties with active or convalescent COVID-19. The conserved cysteine and the conserved F or W are not part of the CDR3 here. Each record gives: J gene, V gene, CDR3 protein.

>TRBJ2-2|TRBV6-2/TRBV6-3
ASSLAGGVTGELF
>TRBJ2-3|TRBV6-5
ASSTSGADTQY
>TRBJ2-4|TRBV6-6
ASEASGGINIQY
>TRBJ1-3|TRBV12-3/TRBV12-4
ASSLYSTIY
>TRBJ2-5|TRBV5-1
ASSLGLADQETQY
>TRBJ1-1|TRBV30
AWSPLGQGNTEAF
>TRBJ2-2|TRBV9
ASSVVPTGSGELF
>TRBJ2-4|TRBV7-8
ASSLAGRAGQNIQY
>TRBJ2-2|TRBV9
ASSVRAQGAPGDTGELF
>TRBJ1-1|TRBV19
ASSFLPWGHPNTEAF
>TRBJ2-1|TRBV5-6
ASSLAPSGRGFDNEQF
>TRBJ1-6|TRBV7-6
ASSLTGGRGNSPLH
>TRBJ1-5|TRBV24-1
ATSSRPSHQPQH
>TRBJ2-2|TRBV11-3
ASSLLRGQNTGELF
>TRBJ2-1|TRBV2
ASRHDGLAGEMGSYNEQF
>TRBJ2-1|TRBV7-3
ASSLWGRGGANEQF
>TRBJ2-3|TRBV29-1
SVDQGGRTDTQY
>TRBJ2-7|TRBV5-4
ASSQDRGLSEQY
>TRBJ2-6|TRBV29-1
SVEGGNSGANVLT
>TRBJ1-1|TRBV27
ASSLGPNTEAF
>TRBJ2-5|TRBV5-1
ASSNGQGETQY
>TRBJ2-3|TRBV12-3/TRBV12-4
ASRLAGVAQY
>TRBJ2-7|TRBV5-1
ASSPNRQSYEQY
>TRBJ1-4|TRBV7-2
ASSLNRATNEKLF
>TRBJ2-7|TRBV6-5
ASNLAGKSYEQY
>TRBJ2-1|TRBV11-3
ASSLDPSGYNEQF
>TRBJ2-3|TRBV27
ASSLVRADTQY
>TRBJ2-1|TRBV7-2
ASSLGGEVNEQF
>TRBJ1-5|TRBV29-1
SVVAAGTGNQPQH
>TRBJ2-7|TRBV5-1
ASSLEGTGRYEQY
>TRBJ2-1|TRBV6-5
ASMALSASYNEQF
>TRBJ1-1|TRBV15
ATSRDIQGMEAEAF
>TRBJ1-1|TRBV19
ASILQGANTEAF
>TRBJ2-1|TRBV5-4
ASSPSGRPYNEQF
>TRBJ2-2|TRBV6-2/TRBV6-3
ASSSARRRETGELF
>TRBJ1-2|TRBV9
ASSVEGDDRYGYT
>TRBJ1-1|TRBV9
ASSVTQGAEAF
>TRBJ1-2|TRBV18
ASSQDGDSYGYT
>TRBJ1-6|TRBV6-1
ASSDLGQWGSYNSPLH
>TRBJ1-4|TRBV15
ATSRVQAEEKLF
>TRBJ1-3|TRBV7-9
ASSLGTSSGNTIY
>TRBJ2-5|TRBV7-9
ASTKGSQETQY
>TRBJ1-6|TRBV25-1
ASRGGQGYSPLH
>TRBJ1-2|TRBV6-5
ASSKDRFSYT
>TRBJ1-3|TRBV7-2
ASSPRGGAGNTIY
>TRBJ2-1|TRBV6-2/TRBV6-3
ASSSGAALYNEQF
>TRBJ1-6|TRBV18
ASSQDRASPLH
>TRBJ2-7|TRBV18
ASSPQGLVYEQY
>TRBJ2-3|TRBV7-9
ASSIWTSGGATDTQY
>TRBJ1-1|TRBV4-1
ASSFSTESNTEAF